One and the same sample provided the 24 T cell receptor beta chains below, sequenced in a study of Ad26.COV2.S vaccination and SARS-CoV-2 variants. Assay: immunoSEQ multiplex PCR; the TCRdb copy retains only in-frame clones and omits some. Of 410,000 or so clones listed, around 90% are singletons. Treatment in this sample: approximately 18 received Ad26.COV2.S at low or high dose, single or two shots; about 5 received placebo; per-sample allocation not given. All samples were drawn on day 63, counting from the first vaccine or placebo injection. This specimen was peripheral blood, taken in a trial of Ad26.COV2.S vaccine versus placebo. These receptors originate from a person aged 18-65 years who received the Ad26.COV2.S COVID-19 vaccine or a placebo.

The chain is built from TRBV6-2 or TRBV6-3 and TRBJ2-3; D tentatively reads TRBD1 or TRBD2 (5 bases each). Germline V lookup: CDR1 MNHEY, CDR2 SVGEGT. Trimming stripped 2 bases from V and 0 bases from J, with 6 bases between. The CDR3 is 14 amino acids. The CDR3 here is CASSYGGSTDTQYF. The CDR3 DNA sequence: TGTGCCAGCAGTTACGGGGGAAGCACAGATACGCAGTATTTT.

CDR3 amino acids: CASSLGRPFSGNTIYF. The CDR3 region has the DNA TGTGCCAGCAGCTTGGGCCGACCTTTTTCTGGAAACACCATATATTTT. This chain joins TRBV5-5 and TRBJ1-3; no reliable D call. The CDR3 totals 16 residues. V was pared by 0 bases and J by 1 base, with 11 bases between. CDR1 and CDR2 from the germline V gene are SGHKS and YYEKEE (reference sequence). The variable domain in full, with the rest retrieved from reference TRBV5-5 and TRBJ1-3, is DAGVTQSPTHLIKTRGQQVTLRCSPISGHKSVSWYQQVLGQGPQFIFQYYEKEERGRGNFPDRFSARQFPNYSSELNVNALLLGDSALYLCASSLGRPFSGNTIYFGEGSWLTVV.

This clone has only one observation. The chain uses TRBV29-1 and TRBJ1-1; tentatively, D is TRBD1 (5 bases). Per germline, CDR1 SQVTM and CDR2 ANQGSEA. V was pared by 4 bases and J by 7 bases, with 13 bases between. This CDR3 is built from 12 residues. The CDR3 sequence is CSVGHTGGEAFF. In DNA form, the CDR3 reads TGCAGCGTTGGACACACCGGGGGTGAAGCTTTCTTT.

This sequence joins TRBV3-1 (or the pseudogene TRBV3-2) and TRBJ1-5; D not certain. The CDR3 totals 15 residues. CDR1 LGHDT and CDR2 YNNKEL come from the germline V gene (reference sequence). V was pared by 0 bases and J by 4 bases, with 10 bases between. The CDR3, as DNA: TGTGCCAGCAGCCAAGAGACGTCGGGGAATCAGCCCCAGCATTTT. Amino acid sequence: CASSQETSGNQPQHF.

The chain is built from TRBV4-3 and TRBJ2-1; D gene ambiguous. Trimming removed 0 bases from V and 6 bases from J, with 6 bases in between. The CDR3 contains 13 residues. Per the germline V gene, CDR1 is LGHNA and CDR2 is YSLEER. The CDR3 DNA reads TGCGCCAGCAGCCAAGAACGGTTCAATGAGCAGTTCTTC. As protein: CASSQERFNEQFF.

The chain joins TRBV5-1 to TRBJ2-1; 10 bases map to TRBD2. The CDR3 sequence is 16 residues long. The germline V gene encodes CDR1 SGHRS and CDR2 YFSETQ. After removal of 5 bases from V and 1 base from J, the junction contained 6 bases not matched to a gene. CDR3 loop: CASRMVAGGSYNEQFF. The CDR3 bases are TGCGCCAGCAGGATGGTAGCGGGAGGTTCCTACAATGAGCAGTTCTTC.

The chain couples TRBV28 to TRBJ1-5; no clear D gene. This CDR3 comprises 17 residues. CDR1 and CDR2 (germline): MDHEN, SYDVKM. V shed 5 bases and J shed 3 bases, with 20 bases lying between them. CDR3 nucleotide sequence: TGTGCCAGCAGTACCGCGTCGGCGAGGAGCAACAATCAGCCCCAGCATTTT. It specifies CASSTASARSNNQPQHF.

The CDR3 loop reads CASSPLRIPSYNEQFF. CDR3 bases: TGTGCCAGCTCACCATTGCGGATACCCTCCTACAATGAGCAGTTCTTC. This sequence joins TRBV18 and TRBJ2-1; D gene uncertain. Trimming stripped 2 bases from V and 0 bases from J, with 11 bases between. Per the germline V gene, CDR1 is KGHSH and CDR2 is LQKENI. The CDR3 covers 16 residues.

The chain is built from TRBV27 and TRBJ1-1; D perhaps matches TRBD1 (5 bases). Germline CDR1 is MNHEY and CDR2 is SMNVEV (reference sequence). This CDR3 spans 13 amino acids. Deletions cut 5 bases from V and 4 bases from J, with 11 bases between. The CDR3 is CASSPYGGTEAFF. The CDR3 DNA reads TGTGCCAGCAGTCCCTATGGGGGCACTGAAGCTTTCTTT.

The genes are TRBV28 and TRBJ2-7; D is ambiguous. Germline V CDR1 and CDR2: MDHEN, SYDVKM. The CDR3 is 12 amino acids. V gave up 1 base and J gave up 4 bases, with 5 bases separating them. CDR3 protein: CASSLLKYEQYF. CDR3 coding DNA: TGTGCCAGCAGTTTATTAAAGTACGAGCAGTACTTC. Filled out from reference TRBV28 and TRBJ2-7, the complete variable domain reads DVKVTQSSRYLVKRTGEKVFLECVQDMDHENMFWYRQDPGLGLRLIYFSYDVKMKEKGDIPEGYSVSREKKERFSLILESASTNQTSMYLCASSLLKYEQYFGPGTRLTVT.

The chain couples TRBV18 to TRBJ1-1, with a weak D call TRBD1 (5 bases). V lost 4 bases to trimming and J lost 1 base, with 7 bases between them. The length of the CDR3 is 13 residues. CDR1 is KGHSH and CDR2 is LQKENI in the germline V gene. For the CDR3, the DNA is TGTGCCAGCTCACGGGACCGGAACACTGAAGCTTTCTTT. As protein: CASSRDRNTEAFF.

The chain's CDR3 is CASSLEVAGSDTQYF. The CDR3, as DNA: TGTGCCAGCAGCTTAGAGGTTGCGGGAAGTGATACGCAGTATTTT. The chain is built from TRBV7-8 and TRBJ2-3; D is possibly TRBD2 (6 bases). The CDR3 extends over 15 amino acids. CDR1 is SGHVS, CDR2 FQNEAQ, per germline. The ends were cut back, 1 base at V and 6 bases at J, with 14 bases in the middle. Full variable domain (missing parts from reference TRBV7-8 and TRBJ2-3): GAGVSQSPRYKVAKRGQDVALRCDPISGHVSLFWYQQALGQGPEFLTYFQNEAQLDKSGLPSDRFFAERPEGSVSTLKIQRTQQEDSAVYLCASSLEVAGSDTQYFGPGTRLTVL.

This chain connects TRBV5-1 to TRBJ2-5; the match to TRBD1 covers 7 bases. V gave up 1 base and J gave up 2 bases; unmatched junction bases: 17. The CDR3 is made up of 19 amino acids. CDR1 is SGHRS and CDR2 is YFSETQ in the germline V gene. CDR3 amino acids: CASSLRQKTQDRRQETQYF. CDR3 sequence (DNA): TGCGCCAGCAGCTTGAGACAAAAAACACAGGACAGGAGACAAGAGACCCAGTACTTC.

V and J are TRBV5-8 and TRBJ2-5; D gene uncertain. The CDR3 length is 14 residues. The germline V gene has CDR1 SGHTS and CDR2 YDEGEE. Trimming left V 1 base short and J 0 bases short, with 7 bases between. Written as DNA, the CDR3 is TGTGCCAGCAGCTTGAGTGACTACCAAGAGACCCAGTACTTC. Translating it yields CASSLSDYQETQYF. Full variable domain (remainder filled in from reference TRBV5-8 and TRBJ2-5): EAGVTQSPTHLIKTRGQQATLRCSPISGHTSVYWYQQALGLGLQFLLWYDEGEERNRGNFPPRFSGRQFPNYSSELNVNALELEDSALYLCASSLSDYQETQYFGPGTRLLVL.

Worth noting for this clone: Distinct nucleotide sequences in the sample also encode this CDR3. The CDR3 nucleotides are TGTGCCAGCAGCTTACTAGCGGGAAGCTACGAGCAGTACTTC. As protein: CASSLLAGSYEQYF. The chain employs TRBV7-9 and TRBJ2-7; 9 bases are a match to TRBD2. J gave up 3 bases and V 2 bases, and 2 bases lay outside the gene matches. This CDR3 contains 14 residues. Germline values: CDR1 SEHNR, CDR2 FQNEAQ (reference sequence).

CDR3 sequence: CASSKLSGRAYEQYF. The CDR3 bases are TGTGCCAGCAGTAAGTTAAGCGGGAGGGCGTACGAGCAGTACTTC. This chain uses TRBV28 with TRBJ2-7, with TRBD2 matching 10 bases. This CDR3 comprises 15 residues. Trimming took 5 bases from V and 4 from J; bases not matched to a gene: 8. CDR1 and CDR2 (germline): MDHEN, SYDVKM.

The genes are TRBV3-1 (or the pseudogene TRBV3-2) and TRBJ1-5; no firm D call. There are 15 residues in the CDR3. Germline CDR1 reads LGHDT; CDR2 reads YNNKEL (reference sequence). Trimming stripped 0 bases from V and 7 bases from J, with 13 bases between. The CDR3 DNA reads as TGTGCCAGCAGCCAAGATTCAGGCCCCCGACAGCCCCAGCATTTT. This sequence encodes CASSQDSGPRQPQHF.

This clone was detected only once. CDR3 in DNA: TGTGCCAGCAGCTTAGAATCCAGGGGACCAAAACTGTTTTTT. Protein product: CASSLESRGPKLFF. The chain joins TRBV7-8 to TRBJ1-4, with TRBD1 as a possible D gene (6 bases). The CDR3 has 14 residues. V lost 1 base and J 10 bases, leaving 13 bases between the germline ends. Germline V gene lookup returns CDR1 SGHVS and CDR2 FQNEAQ.

This chain uses TRBV6-1 with TRBJ2-1; D not certain. V lost 3 bases, J lost 15 bases, and 12 bases lay in between. In germline, CDR1 is MNHNS, CDR2 SASEGT. The CDR3 has 11 residues. Written as DNA, the CDR3 is TGTGCCAGCAGTGACGAATTAACGGGGTTCTTC. Its translation is CASSDELTGFF.

This chain connects TRBV18 to TRBJ1-5; D call uncertain. Per the germline V gene, CDR1 is KGHSH and CDR2 is LQKENI. V dropped 3 bases and J dropped 0 bases, with 9 bases sitting between them. The CDR3 has 15 residues. CDR3 amino acids: CASSPGSDSNQPQHF. As DNA, the CDR3 is TGTGCCAGCTCACCTGGTAGTGATAGCAATCAGCCCCAGCATTTT.

This clone appeared a single time. This chain uses TRBV7-9 with TRBJ2-1, with TRBD2 identical over 12 bases. CDR3 size: 16 residues. V was pared by 6 bases and J by 1 base, with 4 bases of the junction left unmatched. Germline CDR1 is SEHNR and CDR2 is FQNEAQ (reference sequence). The CDR3 sequence is CASSPTSGRSYNEQFF. The DNA for the CDR3 is TGTGCCAGCAGTCCGACTAGCGGGAGATCCTACAATGAGCAGTTCTTC. The full variable domain, with the rest looked up from reference TRBV7-9 and TRBJ2-1, is DTGVSQNPRHKITKRGQNVTFRCDPISEHNRLYWYRQTLGQGPEFLTYFQNEAQLEKSRLLSDRFSAERPKGSFSTLEIQRTEQGDSAMYLCASSPTSGRSYNEQFFGPGTRLTVL.

This chain links TRBV19 with TRBJ1-1; tentatively, D is TRBD1 (6 bases). Germline loops: CDR1 LNHDA, CDR2 SQIVND (reference sequence). Deletions cut 8 bases from V and 3 bases from J, with 13 bases between. The CDR3 is 13 residues long. This CDR3 reads CASGRDRHTEAFF. In DNA form, the CDR3 reads TGTGCCAGTGGGCGCGACAGGCACACTGAAGCTTTCTTT.

The rearrangement links TRBV18 to TRBJ2-3; no clear D. Trimming cost V 0 bases and J 2 bases, with 9 bases left between them. This CDR3 has 15 amino acids. Germline-derived CDR1 and CDR2 are KGHSH and LQKENI. This chain's CDR3 is CASSPPTDFTDTQYF. The DNA of the CDR3 is TGTGCCAGCTCACCACCGACGGATTTCACAGATACGCAGTATTTT.

The chain uses TRBV7-6 and TRBJ2-5, with D perhaps matching TRBD1 (6 bases). The CDR3 covers 14 residues. Trimming shortened V by 1 base and J by 1 base, and 7 bases separated the two germline ends. Germline CDR1 and CDR2: SGHVS and FNYEAQ. The CDR3 spells CASSLGGLQETQYF. For the CDR3, the DNA is TGTGCCAGCAGCTTAGGGGGGCTCCAAGAGACCCAGTACTTC.